Sequencing of this TCR beta chain was carried out in a study of blood T cell repertoires in COVID-19. Study context: PBMCs, B-cell-depleted T cells, or T cells were the source of the cDNA or gDNA that made up the material.

Original processing notes: The authors estimated nucleated cell counts from reference gene primer amplification. The protocol was immunoSEQ multiplex PCR, while the TCRdb copy is restricted to in-frame clones and leaves out a portion. V and J calls and clone size come straight from that table; D and trimming were deduced from the DNA. The repertoire has more than 200,000 clones, over 70% of them found once; the top ten carry about 3.5%. With 1 base clipped from V and 0 bases from J, the junction kept 4 bases outside the gene matches. Germline CDR1 and CDR2: SGHRS and YFSETQ. This CDR3 is built from 15 residues.

What was sequenced was PBMCs or T cells enriched from blood (not recorded which). This chain uses TRBV5-1 with TRBJ2-7, with 7 nucleotides matching TRBD2. The clonotype comes from a woman in her twenties or thirties who had been exposed to COVID-19. This CDR3 reads CASSLFGGSSYEQYF. The CDR3 nucleotides are TGCGCCAGCAGCTTGTTCGGCGGGAGCTCCTACGAGCAGTACTTC. Filled out from reference TRBV5-1 and TRBJ2-7, the complete variable domain reads KAGVTQTPRYLIKTRGQQVTLSCSPISGHRSVSWYQQTPGQGLQFLFEYFSETQRNKGNFPGRFSGRQFSNSRSEMNVSTLELGDSALYLCASSLFGGSSYEQYFGPGTRLTVT.